This T cell receptor beta chain was obtained from a study of blood T cell repertoires in COVID-19. Study at large: From T cells, B-cell-depleted T cells, or PBMCs came the material, which was cDNA or gDNA.

Original data processing: Estimated nucleated cell counts came from reference gene primer amplification. The protocol was immunoSEQ multiplex PCR, while the TCRdb copy is restricted to in-frame clones and leaves out a portion. V and J calls and clone size are copied from that table; D and trimming were computed from the DNA. The sample comprises 200,000 to 300,000 clones, around 89% of which are singletons, and approximately 4% rests with the top ten. Germline-derived CDR1 and CDR2 are SGDLS and YYNGEE. This CDR3 region has 16 residues. V shed 4 bases, J shed 4 bases, and the junction held 8 bases outside the gene matches.

This receptor was taken from a man in his 60s who had recovered from COVID-19. Specimen: peripheral blood. V gene TRBV9 combines with J gene TRBJ2-1; 10 bases match TRBD2. CDR3 loop: CASSQVAGGGYNEQFF. The CDR3 nucleotides are TGTGCCAGCAGCCAAGTAGCGGGGGGCGGATACAATGAGCAGTTCTTC.